These 13 T cell receptor beta chains were sequenced from one sample in a study of beta chain features in type 1 diabetes (dated by TCRdb to between 2018 and 2020). Library preparation was by the immunoSEQ multiplex PCR assay. The entire amount of isolated RNA was reverse transcribed using the High Capacity cDNA Reverse Transcription Kit, so the sequenced TCRB transcripts were expressed ones. As stored in TCRdb, this immuneACCESS dataset retains in-frame rearrangements with V and J assigned. A fraction of the clones does not appear; measured against another copy, unresolved V genes explain less than half of the discrepancy, and the remainder lacks a known reason. The sample data list hundreds of thousands of clones, and around 15% of these were observed just once. The ten largest clones take up approximately 0.043% of the sample. These receptors' antigens are unknown. What the authors observed across the whole study: Type 1 diabetes patients showed a moderate but significant shortening of TCRB CDR3 length in all four CD4+ subsets.

The sequencing input was naive CD4+ T cells from blood. According to the study, the label for this sample's cell subset or site signals: true naive CD4+ T cells. Receptors originate from a man in his late teens or twenties with type 1 diabetes.

The DNA of the CDR3 is TGTGCCAGCAGCCACCCGGGGGCGCAAGGCTATGGCTACACCTTC. It encodes CASSHPGAQGYGYTF. The gene calls are TRBV11-2 and TRBJ1-2, with a possible D match to TRBD1 (6 bases). This CDR3 has 15 residues. Trimming took 5 bases from V and 4 from J, leaving 17 bases between them. Germline values: CDR1 SGHAT, CDR2 FQNNGV.

This clone occurred a few times. CDR3 sequence (DNA): TGTGCTAGTGCTTTCTTCATGAACACTGAAGCTTTCTTT. Its protein product is CASAFFMNTEAFF. The chain recombines TRBV12-5 with TRBJ1-1, with D unclear. The CDR3 has 13 residues. Germline-derived CDR1 and CDR2 are LGHNT and FRNRAP. The V end was cut by 7 bases, the J end by 0 bases, with 9 bases between.

The chain recombines TRBV9 with TRBJ2-7; tentative D call: TRBD2 (6 bases). Trimming left V 1 base short and J 1 base short, with 9 bases between. CDR3 length equals 14 residues. From germline, CDR1 is SGDLS and CDR2 YYNGEE. CDR3 sequence reads: CASSVQEGSYEQYF. The CDR3 region has the DNA TGTGCCAGCAGCGTACAGGAGGGTTCCTACGAGCAGTACTTC.

The V call is TRBV4-2, the J call TRBJ2-3, with D possibly matching TRBD1 (6 bases). The CDR3 totals 16 residues. Germline CDR1 and CDR2: LGHNA and YNFKEQ. Trimming pared 4 bases from V and 2 bases from J, leaving 16 bases between. In DNA form, the CDR3 reads TGTGCCAGCAGCCCCTCTCCCGGGACAACCACAGATACGCAGTATTTT. Its translation: CASSPSPGTTTDTQYF.

This clone was observed a few times. CDR3 sequence: CAWSIVTQETQYF. CDR3 coding DNA: TGTGCCTGGAGTATAGTGACCCAAGAGACCCAGTACTTC. The V and J genes are TRBV30 and TRBJ2-5; D not resolved. Trimming left V 2 bases short and J 1 base short, with 8 bases between. CDR3 length equals 13 residues. CDR1 GTSNPN and CDR2 SVGIG come from the germline V gene (reference sequence).

The rearrangement links TRBV7-2 to TRBJ2-1, with D possibly TRBD2 on 5 matching bases. The CDR3 totals 14 residues. V was trimmed by 2 bases and J by 5 bases, leaving 10 bases between them. Per the germline V gene, CDR1 is SGHTA and CDR2 is FQGNSA. CDR3 protein: CASSLFEGNNEQFF. DNA for the CDR3: TGTGCCAGCAGCTTATTCGAGGGAAACAATGAGCAGTTCTTC.

This clone appeared a few times. This chain joins TRBV29-1 and TRBJ1-5, with a weak D call TRBD1 (6 bases). Germline V gives CDR1 SQVTM, CDR2 ANQGSEA. The CDR3 has 14 residues. V was clipped by 4 bases and J by 4 bases, with 14 bases between them. The CDR3: CSVVQGSSNQPQHF. The CDR3 bases are TGCAGCGTTGTACAGGGAAGTAGTAATCAGCCCCAGCATTTT.

A few counts support this clone. The chain has TRBV18 and TRBJ2-1, with TRBD1 matching 7 bases. The length of the CDR3 is 17 residues. Per germline, CDR1 KGHSH and CDR2 LQKENI. Unmatched junction bases numbered 10, after V lost 5 bases and J lost 0 bases. CDR3 protein: CASSTAIGGSSYNEQFF. CDR3 nucleotide sequence: TGTGCCAGCTCAACGGCGATAGGGGGCAGCTCCTACAATGAGCAGTTCTTC. Combining the CDR3 with reference TRBV18 and TRBJ2-1 gives the whole variable domain NAGVMQNPRHLVRRRGQEARLRCSPMKGHSHVYWYRQLPEEGLKFMVYLQKENIIDESGMPKERFSAEFPKEGPSILRIQQVVRGDSAAYFCASSTAIGGSSYNEQFFGPGTRLTVL.

This clone was detected a few times. The chain couples TRBV18 to TRBJ1-1, with TRBD1 identical over 8 bases. CDR3 size: 13 residues. The ends lost 5 bases at V and 3 bases at J; junction bases unmatched: 2. CDR1 KGHSH and CDR2 LQKENI come from the germline V gene. The CDR3 spells CASSTTGDTEAFF. CDR3 nucleotide sequence: TGTGCCAGCTCAACGACAGGGGACACTGAAGCTTTCTTT.

V usage is TRBV28 and J usage is TRBJ1-1; D is unclear. CDR3 length: 12 amino acids. The V end was cut by 4 bases, the J end by 0 bases, with 3 bases between. Looked up from germline, CDR1 is MDHEN and CDR2 is SYDVKM. The CDR3 DNA sequence: TGTGCCAGCAGTTCCGTGAACACTGAAGCTTTCTTT. Its translation: CASSSVNTEAFF.

The gene calls are TRBV15 and TRBJ1-1; a weak D match, TRBD1 (5 bases). Germline V CDR1 and CDR2: LNHNV, YYDKDF (reference sequence). The germline V and J ends were trimmed by 3 bases and 0 bases, with 8 bases remaining between them. This CDR3 is 14 amino acids long. The CDR3 DNA follows: TGTGCCACCAGCAGGGGACGGGTGAACACTGAAGCTTTCTTT. Its translation: CATSRGRVNTEAFF.

Only a few counts were recorded for this clone. The rearrangement links TRBV9 to TRBJ1-2; D ambiguous. V lost 3 bases, J lost 13 bases, and 13 bases lay in between. The CDR3 extends over 11 amino acids. Germline values: CDR1 SGDLS, CDR2 YYNGEE. The CDR3 reads CASSAEGILTF. The DNA for the CDR3 is TGTGCCAGCAGCGCCGAGGGAATACTCACCTTC.

This sequence joins TRBV28 and TRBJ1-6; 9 positions match TRBD1. Germline loops: CDR1 MDHEN, CDR2 SYDVKM. CDR3 size: 14 residues. The ends lost 5 bases at V and 10 bases at J; junction bases unmatched: 6. CDR3 nucleotides: TGTGCCAGCAGTCCGGGACAGGGAAAATCACCCCTCCACTTT. It is translated as CASSPGQGKSPLHF.